The 17 T cell receptor beta chains below all came from one sample that was sequenced in a study of identical twins. TCRdb reprocessed the 5' RACE reads via MiXCR and lists one record per CDR3 protein. Of 400,000 to 550,000 distinct CDR3 sequences in the sample, 24% were seen once. These data also formed part of another study, on T cells expressing NK-cell markers.

Sequenced input: CD4+ T cells sorted from blood. These receptors all come from a woman between 18 and 29 years old in good health.

The chain recombines TRBV20-1 with TRBJ2-3; D is perhaps TRBD1 or TRBD2 (5 bases each). The CDR3 loop spans 13 amino acids. Germline CDR1 reads DFQATT; CDR2 reads SNEGSKA (reference sequence). CDR3 coding DNA: TGCAGCGCAGTGGGGGACAGCACAGATACGCAGTATTTT. Translation gives CSAVGDSTDTQYF.

Only a few counts were recorded for this clonotype. The chain recombines TRBV5-1 with TRBJ2-1; 8 bases align to TRBD2. The CDR3 runs to 15 residues. Per germline, CDR1 SGHRS and CDR2 YFSETQ. V lost 3 bases to trimming and J lost 3 bases; unmatched junction nucleotides: 5. DNA for the CDR3: TGCGCCAGCAGCTGGGGGGGACTAGTCTACAATGAGCAGTTCTTC. It is translated as CASSWGGLVYNEQFF.

J is TRBJ1-1 and V is TRBV11-2, with 7 nucleotides matching TRBD1. In germline, CDR1 is SGHAT, CDR2 FQNNGV. The CDR3 totals 17 residues. The ends lost 4 bases at V and 1 base at J; junction bases unmatched: 12. CDR3: CASSSLPGGTENTEAFF. CDR3 in DNA: TGTGCCAGCAGCTCCCTCCCCGGAGGGACAGAGAACACTGAAGCTTTCTTT.

This clonotype was detected once. CDR3 DNA sequence: TGTGCCAGCAGCTCAAGCGGGGGGGTAGATACGCAGTATTTT. Residues: CASSSSGGVDTQYF. This chain connects TRBV27 to TRBJ2-3; TRBD2 matches at 10 bases. Germline-derived CDR1 and CDR2 are MNHEY and SMNVEV (reference sequence). V dropped 6 bases and J dropped 5; count of bases not matched to a gene: 5. The CDR3 is 14 residues long.

The chain combines TRBV3-1 with TRBJ1-2, with unresolved D. The germline gives CDR1 LGHDT, CDR2 YNNKEL (reference sequence). Trimming shortened V by 0 bases and J by 9 bases, and 5 bases separated the two germline ends. CDR3 length: 11 amino acids. The CDR3 loop is CASSQEGSYTF. The CDR3 DNA is TGTGCCAGCAGCCAAGAAGGAAGCTACACCTTC.

The chain couples TRBV6-5 to TRBJ2-5; no clear D gene. Trimming removed 7 bases at V and 3 bases at J, with 9 bases between. CDR1 MNHEY and CDR2 SVGAGI come from the germline V gene. CDR3 length: 12 amino acids. The CDR3 DNA follows: TGTGCCAGCAAAACGGCGAAAGAGACCCAGTACTTC. It yields the protein CASKTAKETQYF.

This chain links TRBV9 with TRBJ2-7; D not resolved. The length of the CDR3 is 14 residues. Germline V gene sequence: CDR1 SGDLS, CDR2 YYNGEE. Trimming pared 0 bases from V and 0 bases from J, leaving 7 bases between. CDR3 sequence reads: CASSVDGLSYEQYF. Written as DNA, the CDR3 is TGTGCCAGCAGCGTAGACGGTCTCTCCTACGAGCAGTACTTC.

This clonotype has more than one count but fewer than ten. This sequence joins TRBV2 and TRBJ1-5; D uncertain. The germline V gene encodes CDR1 SNHLY and CDR2 FYNNEI. CDR3 size: 17 residues. Trimming took 7 bases from V and 0 from J, leaving 19 bases between them. DNA of the CDR3: TGTGCCAGCATGGGTTTCGTAGGACCCGATAGCAATCAGCCCCAGCATTTT. Translating it yields CASMGFVGPDSNQPQHF.

J is TRBJ2-7 and V is TRBV6-5, with 7 positions matching TRBD1. V lost 6 bases, J lost 6 bases, and 8 bases stayed unmatched. This CDR3 has 13 amino acids. Germline assignment: CDR1 MNHEY and CDR2 SVGAGI. CDR3 protein: CASSYRGNSEQYF. In nucleotides, the CDR3 is TGTGCCAGCAGCTACAGGGGTAATTCCGAGCAGTACTTC.

The chain employs TRBV7-2 and TRBJ2-1; D is tentatively TRBD1 or TRBD2 (6 bases each). The CDR3 extends over 15 amino acids. Germline V gene sequence: CDR1 SGHTA, CDR2 FQGNSA. V lost 2 bases and J lost 0, with 8 bases in between. The CDR3 loop reads CASSLPGASYNEQFF. In DNA form, the CDR3 reads TGTGCCAGCAGCTTACCGGGGGCCTCCTACAATGAGCAGTTCTTC.

Only a few counts were recorded for this clonotype. The chain carries TRBV7-2 and TRBJ1-2, with a possible D match to TRBD1 (5 bases). V was shortened by 2 bases and J by 1 base, with 8 bases between the two germline ends. The CDR3 loop spans 14 amino acids. Germline V CDR1 and CDR2: SGHTA, FQGNSA. The CDR3 coding sequence is TGTGCCAGCAGCTTACAGGGAGATAACTATGGCTACACCTTC. Its protein product is CASSLQGDNYGYTF.

The rearrangement uses TRBV24-1 and TRBJ2-1; D unclear. CDR1 is KGHDR and CDR2 is SFDVKD in the germline V gene. Trimming shortened V by 1 base and J by 4 bases, and 13 bases separated the two germline ends. The CDR3 totals 16 residues. This CDR3 is CATSDFEAKSYNEQFF. As DNA, the CDR3 is TGTGCCACCAGTGATTTTGAGGCGAAGTCTTACAATGAGCAGTTCTTC.

This clonotype was recorded a few times. The genes are TRBV29-1 and TRBJ2-5; 11 positions agree with TRBD2. V lost 7 bases and J lost 10; bases outside the gene matches: 14. This CDR3 contains 14 residues. Germline CDR1 SQVTM, CDR2 ANQGSEA. The CDR3 reads CSAGTSGGPGGQYF. CDR3 coding DNA: TGCAGCGCAGGAACTAGCGGGGGCCCGGGGGGCCAGTACTTC.

V usage is TRBV10-1 and J usage is TRBJ2-1; D is perhaps TRBD2 (6 bases). Germline V lookup: CDR1 WNHNN, CDR2 SYGVQD (reference sequence). The CDR3 sequence is 15 residues long. Trimming removed 2 bases from V and 2 bases from J, with 10 bases in between. The DNA of the CDR3 is TGCGCCAGCAGTGAGAATAGCGGCCCCTACAATGAGCAGTTCTTC. Its protein is CASSENSGPYNEQFF.

The V call is TRBV7-2, the J call TRBJ1-6; tentatively, D is TRBD1 (5 bases). Trimming pared 2 bases from V and 10 bases from J, leaving 9 bases between. Germline V CDR1 and CDR2: SGHTA, FQGNSA. The CDR3 runs to 13 residues. The CDR3 nucleotides read TGTGCCAGCAGCTTACAGGGAGAATCACCCCTCCACTTT. Translating gives CASSLQGESPLHF.

The chain carries TRBV6-5 and TRBJ2-1; D not certain. Germline V gene data show CDR1 as MNHEY and CDR2 as SVGAGI. The CDR3 runs to 12 residues. Between the trimmed V and J ends, which lost 4 bases and 7 bases, there was a span of 8 bases. The CDR3 spells CASSSSWNEQFF. The CDR3 bases are TGTGCCAGCAGTTCCAGCTGGAATGAGCAGTTCTTC.

This sequence joins TRBV11-2 and TRBJ2-3, with D unclear. Germline assignment: CDR1 SGHAT and CDR2 FQNNGV. CDR3 size: 14 residues. With 5 bases removed from V and 8 bases from J, the gap between germline ends came to 17 bases. CDR3 DNA: TGTGCCAGCAGCCCGATCTACGGCCGTGTTACGCAGTATTTT. This gives the protein CASSPIYGRVTQYF. The whole variable domain, remainder taken from reference TRBV11-2 and TRBJ2-3, is EAGVAQSPRYKIIEKRQSVAFWCNPISGHATLYWYQQILGQGPKLLIQFQNNGVVDDSQLPKDRFSAERLKGVDSTLKIQPAKLEDSAVYLCASSPIYGRVTQYFGPGTRLTVL.